The 3 T cell receptor beta chains below all came from one sample that was sequenced in a study of cytomegalovirus exposure and HLA in healthy donors. The primer mix had 60 Vbeta and 13 Jbeta primers. Clones were read by immunoSEQ multiplex PCR, and TCRdb kept only the in-frame ones, dropping some. This repertoire shows roughly 140,000 clones, around 66% found once; its top ten account for 3%. Sequenced material: PBMCs. The receptors shown here come from a woman in her thirties in good health and CMV-seropositive.

This chain uses TRBV5-1 with TRBJ1-1; D is uncertain. CDR1 SGHRS and CDR2 YFSETQ come from the germline V gene. The germline V and J ends were trimmed by 0 bases and 2 bases, with 8 bases remaining between them. This CDR3 spans 14 amino acids. In DNA, the CDR3 is TGCGCCAGCAGCTTGGTGCTCAGTAACACTGAAGCTTTCTTT. Amino acids: CASSLVLSNTEAFF. Looking up the rest from reference TRBV5-1 and TRBJ1-1 gives the full variable domain: KAGVTQTPRYLIKTRGQQVTLSCSPISGHRSVSWYQQTPGQGLQFLFEYFSETQRNKGNFPGRFSGRQFSNSRSEMNVSTLELGDSALYLCASSLVLSNTEAFFGQGTRLTVV.

The chain uses TRBV2 and TRBJ1-5, with D unclear. V lost 8 bases to trimming and J lost 2 bases, with 10 bases between them. CDR1 and CDR2 (germline): SNHLY, FYNNEI. This CDR3 contains 13 residues. CDR3 protein: CASRQDRNQPQHF. CDR3 bases: TGTGCCAGCCGTCAGGATCGCAATCAGCCCCAGCATTTT.

Here the CDR3 DNA reads TGTGCCACCAGCAGAGGGGACAGTACTAACTATGGCTACACCTTC. It translates to CATSRGDSTNYGYTF. The chain has TRBV15 and TRBJ1-2; TRBD1 matches 7 bases. J lost 0 bases, V lost 1 base, and 2 bases had no gene match. This CDR3 contains 15 residues. CDR1 is LNHNV, CDR2 YYDKDF, per germline (reference sequence).